This TCR beta chain was retrieved from a study of blood T cell repertoires in COVID-19. Using immunoSEQ multiplex PCR, the repertoire was profiled, and TCRdb retains in-frame clones only, with some absent. The table has 90,000 to 130,000 clones, 75% to 85% seen once. This CDR3 has 13 residues. From germline, CDR1 is MGHDK and CDR2 SYGVNS. The ends were cut back, 6 bases at V and 8 bases at J, with 13 bases in the middle. The chain joins TRBV25-1 to TRBJ1-4; unclear D gene. This sequence originates from a man aged 65 to 85 with acute or convalescent COVID-19. Sequencing input: peripheral blood. The CDR3 coding sequence is TGTGCCAGCAGGGCGGGAGGGCTCGAAAAACTGTTTTTT. Amino acids: CASRAGGLEKLFF.